This T cell receptor (beta chain) was captured by sequencing in a study of spatial heterogeneity in lung cancer. This clonotype occurred many times. TCRdb re-called the 5' RACE reads through MiXCR, storing one row per CDR3 protein. The table lists approximately 11,000 distinct CDR3 sequences, around 6.3% of them singletons. Time point given: sample taken at primary tumor resection. Germline values: CDR1 SEHNR, CDR2 FQNEAQ (reference sequence). V shed 4 bases, J shed 4 bases, and the junction held 6 bases outside the gene matches. The CDR3 is 16 residues long. The chain links TRBV7-9 to TRBJ2-5, with TRBD2 identical over 13 bases. This clonotype was sampled from a male donor with early-stage non-small cell lung cancer. Material: PBMCs, obtained at surgery. In DNA form, the CDR3 reads TGTGCCAGCAGCTCGGGACTAGCGGGATATAGAGAGACCCAGTACTTC. Amino acids: CASSSGLAGYRETQYF.